These 14 T cell receptor beta chains were sequenced from one sample in a study of T cells in Graves' hyperthyroidism and ophthalmopathy. Amplified TCR beta CDR3 regions derived from RNA transcripts. Primed by the HTBI set, a first-round RT-PCR was run on the TCR CDR3. TCRdb reprocessed the multiplex PCR reads with MiXCR, giving one entry per CDR3 protein. The sample lists over 650,000 distinct CDR3 sequences, just under 45% occurring once. Sequencing was done on a sample of peripheral blood or thyroid tissue (not recorded which). The receptors originated from an adult man with Graves' disease, either hyperthyroidism or ophthalmopathy (not recorded which).

This clonotype was counted ten times or more. The chain combines TRBV20-1 with TRBJ1-2; D not resolved. The CDR3 runs 11 residues. Germline CDR1 is DFQATT and CDR2 is SNEGSKA (reference sequence). Trimming shortened V by 5 bases and J by 8 bases, and 12 bases separated the two germline ends. This chain's CDR3 is CSAGRGGGYTF. The CDR3 coding sequence is TGCAGTGCTGGTCGGGGAGGGGGCTACACCTTC.

This clonotype was counted many times. The CDR3 region has the DNA TGTGCCACCAGTGTCACAGGGGGCACTGAAGCTTTCTTT. This sequence encodes CATSVTGGTEAFF. The chain employs TRBV24-1 and TRBJ1-1; 8 nucleotides agree with TRBD1. The CDR3 is 13 residues long. V lost 5 bases to trimming and J lost 4 bases; unmatched junction nucleotides: 2. Germline assignment: CDR1 KGHDR and CDR2 SFDVKD.

This chain connects TRBV29-1 to TRBJ1-2, with 9 bases aligning to TRBD1. The germline V gene has CDR1 SQVTM and CDR2 ANQGSEA. There are 14 residues in the CDR3. The junction had 6 bases not matched to a gene; V was cut back by 3 bases and J by 4 bases. As DNA, the CDR3 is TGCAGCGTTGAGCCGACAGGGGGGAGCTATGGCTACACCTTC. This sequence encodes CSVEPTGGSYGYTF.

The chain combines TRBV2 with TRBJ1-5; maybe TRBD1 (6 bases). CDR3 size: 16 residues. With 5 bases removed from V and 5 bases from J, the gap between germline ends came to 19 bases. In germline, CDR1 is SNHLY, CDR2 FYNNEI. The CDR3 region has the DNA TGTGCCAGCAGTTTGGGGGCGCAGGGTTGGGATCAGCCCCAGCATTTT. Protein sequence: CASSLGAQGWDQPQHF.

This clonotype was seen at least ten times. The rearrangement joins TRBV20-1 to TRBJ2-5, with D hard to call. This CDR3 region has 12 residues. Germline assignment: CDR1 DFQATT and CDR2 SNEGSKA (reference sequence). V dropped 3 bases and J dropped 5 bases, with 10 bases sitting between them. CDR3 sequence (DNA): TGCAGTGCTAGCGGGTTGATGGAGACCCAGTACTTC. The encoded protein is CSASGLMETQYF.

J is TRBJ1-3 and V is TRBV24-1, with D uncertain. The CDR3 length is 15 residues. Germline CDR1 and CDR2: KGHDR and SFDVKD. V was shortened by 11 bases and J by 0 bases, with 16 bases between the two germline ends. The CDR3 loop reads CASRSGRYSGNTIYF. The CDR3 DNA sequence: TGTGCCAGCAGGAGCGGACGGTACTCTGGAAACACCATATATTTT.

This rearrangement joins TRBV20-1 to TRBJ2-7; possibly TRBD2 for D (5 bases). Germline CDR1 is DFQATT and CDR2 is SNEGSKA (reference sequence). The CDR3 is 14 residues long. V was shortened by 0 bases and J by 4 bases, with 13 bases between the two germline ends. CDR3 in DNA: TGCAGTGCTAGAGACAGAGGGAGTCGATACGAGCAGTACTTC. Amino acid sequence: CSARDRGSRYEQYF.

In this sample, this clonotype turned up a few times. CDR3 nucleotides: TGTGCCAGCAGTGAAGGTAGCGGGAAAGTCCAAGAGACCCAGTACTTC. Residues: CASSEGSGKVQETQYF. The chain couples TRBV7-2 to TRBJ2-5; TRBD2 matches 8 bases. CDR3 length: 16 residues. CDR1 SGHTA and CDR2 FQGNSA come from the germline V gene. Trimming took 6 bases from V and 1 from J; bases not matched to a gene: 10.

This clonotype was seen repeatedly, ten times or more. The chain has TRBV7-9 and TRBJ2-7; D uncertain. The CDR3 is 13 amino acids. Germline assignment: CDR1 SEHNR and CDR2 FQNEAQ (reference sequence). Trimming left V 1 base short and J 4 bases short, with 8 bases between. CDR3 loop: CASSLEAVYEQYF. Here the CDR3 DNA reads TGTGCCAGCAGCTTAGAGGCCGTGTACGAGCAGTACTTC.

The chain uses TRBV12-3 or TRBV12-4 and TRBJ1-4; 9 bases are a match to TRBD1. The CDR3 sequence is 13 residues long. Losses at the gene ends were 7 bases for V and 8 bases for J; bases not matched to a gene: 5. The CDR3 nucleotides read TGTGCCAGCACGGGACAGGGAGGAGAAAAACTGTTTTTT. It translates to CASTGQGGEKLFF.

At least ten counts were recorded for this clonotype. This chain links TRBV15 with TRBJ2-7; 7 bases map to TRBD2. This CDR3 is built from 14 residues. J gave up 0 bases and V 6 bases, and 5 bases lay outside the gene matches. Germline assignment: CDR1 LNHNV and CDR2 YYDKDF (reference sequence). CDR3 nucleotide sequence: TGTGCCACCAGGGACGGGGGGACCTCCTACGAGCAGTACTTC. Translating gives CATRDGGTSYEQYF.

About this clonotype itself: One base away lies a much larger clone, so this may be a sequencing read error. This sequence joins TRBV7-4 and TRBJ1-5, with D possibly matching TRBD1 (5 bases). The CDR3 runs 15 residues. V lost 3 bases, J lost 7 bases, and 16 bases lay in between. In germline, CDR1 is SGHVT, CDR2 SQSDAQ. The CDR3 region is CASSFGDGRSQPQHF. The CDR3 DNA reads as TGTGCCAGCAGCTTTGGGGACGGTCGTAGCCAGCCCCAGCATTTT.

This sequence joins TRBV29-1 and TRBJ1-5, with 7 nucleotides matching TRBD1. With 6 bases clipped from V and 12 bases from J, the junction kept 8 bases outside the gene matches. The CDR3 covers 11 residues. Germline CDR1 and CDR2: SQVTM and ANQGSEA. In DNA, the CDR3 is TGCAGCGTCACTACCGGGACAGACCAGCATTTT. Translation: CSVTTGTDQHF. The whole variable domain, remainder taken from reference TRBV29-1 and TRBJ1-5, is SAVISQKPSRDICQRGTSLTIQCQVDSQVTMMFWYRQQPGQSLTLIATANQGSEATYESGFVIDKFPISRPNLTFSTLTVSNMSPEDSSIYLCSVTTGTDQHFGDGTRLSIL.

This clonotype was seen many times. At one boundary the junction diverges from the germline segment, which might be a read error. The rearrangement joins TRBV7-7 to TRBJ2-7; D perhaps matches TRBD1 (6 bases). Germline lookup yields CDR1 SSHAT and CDR2 FNYEAQ (reference sequence). The CDR3 is made up of 15 amino acids. The CDR3 DNA reads TGTGCTAGCAGCTACAAGGGGGACCTTATCTCCGAGCAGTACTTC. Translation: CASSYKGDLISEQYF.